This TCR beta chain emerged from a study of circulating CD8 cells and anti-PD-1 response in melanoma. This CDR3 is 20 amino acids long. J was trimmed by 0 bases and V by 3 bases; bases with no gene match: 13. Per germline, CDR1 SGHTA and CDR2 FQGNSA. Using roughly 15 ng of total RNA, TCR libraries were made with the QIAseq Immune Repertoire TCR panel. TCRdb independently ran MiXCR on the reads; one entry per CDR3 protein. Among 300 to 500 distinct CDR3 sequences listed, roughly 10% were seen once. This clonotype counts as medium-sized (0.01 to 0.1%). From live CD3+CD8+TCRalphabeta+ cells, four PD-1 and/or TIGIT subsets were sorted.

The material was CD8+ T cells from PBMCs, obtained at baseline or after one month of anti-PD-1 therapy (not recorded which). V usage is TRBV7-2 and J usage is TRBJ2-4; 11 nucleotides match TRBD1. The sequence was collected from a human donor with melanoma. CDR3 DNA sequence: TGTGCCAGCAGCTTGCGGGGACAGGGGGAGCCTCCCTTAGCCAAAAACATTCAGTACTTC. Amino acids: CASSLRGQGEPPLAKNIQYF. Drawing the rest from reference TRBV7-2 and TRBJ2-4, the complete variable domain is GAGVSQSPSNKVTEKGKDVELRCDPISGHTALYWYRQSLGQGLEFLIYFQGNSAPDKSGLPSDRFSAERTGGSVSTLTIQRTQQEDSAVYLCASSLRGQGEPPLAKNIQYFGAGTRLSVL.